The rows below give T cell receptor beta chains drawn from one sample of a study of blood T cells in healthy people across ages. TCRdb passed the 5' RACE reads through MiXCR, listing each CDR3 protein once. The sample includes approximately 900,000 distinct CDR3 sequences, roughly 50% of them seen just once. Sequences were obtained from blood. The receptors derive from a man aged 25 to 40 in good health. Each CDR3 is given without its conserved first and last residue.

v_gene,j_gene,CDR3aa
TRBV5-6,TRBJ2-1,ASSVNWEQF
TRBV2,TRBJ1-2,ASSETYGYT
TRBV4-1,TRBJ2-1,ASSQEDSSYNQQF
TRBV11-3,TRBJ2-7,ASRPRDRSPYEQY
TRBV24-1,TRBJ2-2,ATSDLIAPNTGELF
TRBV27,TRBJ1-5,GSSFPTLNGRARQPQH
TRBV6-1,TRBJ1-6,ASSLLQAGVH
TRBV6-5,TRBJ2-7,ASSIAGGFAYEQY
TRBV7-9,TRBJ1-2,ASSPGRAALYGYT
TRBV9,TRBJ1-1,ASSAGQNTEAF
TRBV6-5,TRBJ2-7,ASSLQGALSSYEQY
TRBV6-5,TRBJ2-3,ASSSWGYGTDTQY
TRBV7-2,TRBJ2-2,ASRGGGGNTGELF
TRBV3-1,TRBJ2-3,ASSGRGVKDTQY
TRBV12-3/TRBV12-4,TRBJ1-1,ASSFRLGDTEAF
TRBV14,TRBJ1-2,ASSQFTGNYGYT
TRBV30,TRBJ1-1,AWSVPGNTEAF
TRBV6-2/TRBV6-3,TRBJ1-1,ASSYWFGGNTEAF
TRBV5-1,TRBJ1-1,ASSPDPGRQNTEAF
TRBV6-2/TRBV6-3,TRBJ1-4,ASSYSNRGKLF
TRBV7-2,TRBJ1-5,ASSSSGPNQPQH
TRBV14,TRBJ1-2,ASSQVPGQGGGYT
TRBV7-2,TRBJ2-7,ARSFSRYEQY
TRBV29-1,TRBJ2-1,SVGRSGGLSYNEQF
TRBV7-2,TRBJ1-6,ASSSAAYNSPLH
TRBV5-1,TRBJ1-2,ASSTGGGVNYGYT
TRBV20-1,TRBJ2-7,SANRDYFSYEQY
TRBV4-3,TRBJ1-4,ASSQWGRSEKLF
TRBV7-2,-,ASSLVAEGADVQETQF
TRBV2,TRBJ2-3,ASSFLVVRTDTQY
TRBV7-3,TRBJ2-2,ASSLGAENTGELF
TRBV4-3,TRBJ2-3,ASSQGPGADTQY
TRBV12-5,TRBJ2-3,ASGLILAGFTDTQY
TRBV20-1,TRBJ2-3,SGGTDTQY
TRBV13,TRBJ1-6,ASSLGGSPPENSPLH
TRBV27,TRBJ1-2,ASSLKGRGYGYT
TRBV18,TRBJ2-3,ASSPFAAGVTDTQY
TRBV7-9,TRBJ2-5,SSSLPLGEQY
TRBV15,TRBJ2-7,ATSRDLPGLGYEQY
TRBV27,TRBJ2-1,ASSYDRVVRSYNEQF
TRBV20-1,TRBJ2-3,SARVPSRSTDTQY